A single sample is the source of the 7 T cell receptor beta chains below, sequenced in a study of blood T cell repertoires in COVID-19. Sequencing was performed with immunoSEQ multiplex PCR; in TCRdb, only in-frame clones are kept and a portion is missing. The sample shows 400,000 or so clones, 90% of them seen only once. The sample comprised PBMCs or T cells enriched from blood (not recorded which). The receptors originated from a man aged 18-30 years who had recovered from COVID-19.

The chain carries TRBV19 and TRBJ1-1; D not certain. This CDR3 spans 12 amino acids. Germline V CDR1 and CDR2: LNHDA, SQIVND (reference sequence). Between the trimmed V and J ends, which lost 5 bases and 1 base, there was a span of 5 bases. The CDR3 DNA is TGTGCCAGTAGTCCCCGGAACACTGAAGCTTTCTTT. Translation: CASSPRNTEAFF.

The chain has TRBV14 and TRBJ2-2, with D maybe TRBD1 (6 bases). The germline V and J ends were trimmed by 5 bases and 4 bases, with 14 bases remaining between them. The germline V gene has CDR1 SGHDN and CDR2 FVKESK. The CDR3 is 15 amino acids. CDR3 amino acids: CASSGQRLTTGELFF. The DNA of the CDR3 is TGTGCCAGCAGCGGACAGAGGTTGACCACCGGGGAGCTGTTTTTT.

This chain links TRBV7-7 with TRBJ2-6; 8 nucleotides align to TRBD1. With 7 bases clipped from V and 0 bases from J, the junction kept 5 bases outside the gene matches. CDR3 length equals 16 residues. Germline V gene lookup returns CDR1 SSHAT and CDR2 FNYEAQ (reference sequence). CDR3 DNA: TGTGCCAGCACCAGACAGGGGAACTCTGGGGCCAACGTCCTGACTTTC. It codes for CASTRQGNSGANVLTF.

The J gene is TRBJ1-4, the V gene TRBV28; TRBD1 matches at 9 bases. The CDR3 length is 15 residues. V lost 6 bases, J lost 7 bases, and 9 bases stayed unmatched. In germline, CDR1 is MDHEN, CDR2 SYDVKM. DNA of the CDR3: TGTGCCAGCAGATACCGGGACAGGGACGGTGAAAAACTGTTTTTT. It codes for CASRYRDRDGEKLFF. Using reference TRBV28 and TRBJ1-4 for the parts outside the CDR3, the full variable domain is DVKVTQSSRYLVKRTGEKVFLECVQDMDHENMFWYRQDPGLGLRLIYFSYDVKMKEKGDIPEGYSVSREKKERFSLILESASTNQTSMYLCASRYRDRDGEKLFFGSGTQLSVL.

The V and J genes are TRBV5-4 and TRBJ2-5; 12 bases align to TRBD2. The V segment lost 4 bases and the J segment 4 bases; nucleotides outside the gene matches: 5. Per the germline V gene, CDR1 is SGHNT and CDR2 is YYREEE (reference sequence). The CDR3 is made up of 15 amino acids. CDR3 residues: CASSPLAGGGETQYF. The DNA for the CDR3 is TGTGCCAGCAGCCCTCTAGCGGGGGGGGGAGAGACCCAGTACTTC.

With respect to this clone: Within the sample, other DNA sequences also encode this same CDR3. The CDR3 DNA reads TGTGCCAGCAGCCAAGGACAGGTGAACACTGAAGCTTTCTTT. Protein sequence: CASSQGQVNTEAFF. The chain joins TRBV3-1 (or the pseudogene TRBV3-2) to TRBJ1-1; the D gene is possibly TRBD1 (6 bases). Germline loops: CDR1 LGHDT, CDR2 YNNKEL (reference sequence). The CDR3 covers 14 residues. V lost 1 base and J lost 0, with 6 bases in between.

This chain uses TRBV5-1 with TRBJ2-3; 7 bases align to TRBD2. The V and J ends lost 2 bases and 2 bases, in that order; junction bases with no gene match: 5. CDR3 length: 15 amino acids. Germline lookup yields CDR1 SGHRS and CDR2 YFSETQ. CDR3 in DNA: TGCGCCAGCAGCTTTGGGGGGGTTATCACAGATACGCAGTATTTT. Translation: CASSFGGVITDTQYF. The complete variable domain, with remaining parts taken from reference TRBV5-1 and TRBJ2-3, reads KAGVTQTPRYLIKTRGQQVTLSCSPISGHRSVSWYQQTPGQGLQFLFEYFSETQRNKGNFPGRFSGRQFSNSRSEMNVSTLELGDSALYLCASSFGGVITDTQYFGPGTRLTVL.